The 5 T cell receptor beta chains in this list originate from one sample, sequenced in a study of T-cell reconstitution after alpha-beta-depleted transplantation in children. The TCRbeta library incorporated unique molecular identifiers. TCRdb re-derived calls from the PCR reads in MiXCR, one entry per CDR3 protein. The table shows 60,000 to 85,000 distinct CDR3 sequences, with around 18% occurring only once. Sample: PBMCs, mostly from graft donor cells, taken 360 days after TCRalphabeta/CD19-depleted stem cell transplant. The source of these receptors is a male patient aged 2 to 10 who had a stem cell transplant for acute lymphoblastic leukemia, so the T cells may come from the graft donor.

The gene calls are TRBV10-3 and TRBJ2-7; D is unclear. V lost 6 bases to trimming and J lost 3 bases, with 6 bases between them. Per the germline V gene, CDR1 is ENHRY and CDR2 is SYGVKD. There are 11 residues in the CDR3. This CDR3 is CAISANYEQYF. The CDR3 bases are TGTGCCATCAGCGCGAACTACGAGCAGTACTTC.

This clonotype was counted only a few times. The rearrangement joins TRBV6-1 to TRBJ2-1; TRBD2 agrees at 14 bases. Germline values: CDR1 MNHNS, CDR2 SASEGT. Germline trimming cut 6 bases from V and 0 bases from J; bases unmatched to any gene: 4. The CDR3 length is 17 residues. CDR3 sequence: CASRGTSGRFSYNEQFF. Here the CDR3 DNA reads TGTGCCAGCAGAGGGACTAGCGGGAGATTCTCCTACAATGAGCAGTTCTTC.

This clonotype was picked up a small number of times. CDR3 sequence reads: CASSRGNTGELFF. CDR3 bases: TGTGCCAGCAGTCGTGGGAACACCGGGGAGCTGTTTTTT. V is TRBV3-1 and J is TRBJ2-2; D call uncertain. V was trimmed by 6 bases and J by 1 base, leaving 6 bases between them. Germline loops: CDR1 LGHDT, CDR2 YNNKEL (reference sequence). This CDR3 has 13 residues. Full variable domain (missing parts from reference TRBV3-1 and TRBJ2-2): DTAVSQTPKYLVTQMGNDKSIKCEQNLGHDTMYWYKQDSKKFLKIMFSYNNKELIINETVPNRFSPKSPDKAHLNLHINSLELGDSAVYFCASSRGNTGELFFGEGSRLTVL.

This clonotype came up a few times. The chain couples TRBV5-1 to TRBJ2-7; maybe TRBD2 (6 bases). This CDR3 region has 14 residues. The V gene lost 3 bases and the J gene lost 4 bases, with 14 bases spanning the gap. The germline V gene encodes CDR1 SGHRS and CDR2 YFSETQ. CDR3 sequence (DNA): TGCGCCAGCAGCTCTGCTGGCGGGATTTACGAGCAGTACTTC. Amino acid sequence: CASSSAGGIYEQYF.

The chain is built from TRBV4-1 and TRBJ2-7; TRBD1 agrees at 9 bases. Per the germline V gene, CDR1 is MGHRA and CDR2 is YSYEKL. The junction had 5 bases not matched to a gene; V was cut back by 0 bases and J by 2 bases. There are 16 residues in the CDR3. The CDR3 region is CASSQDGTGTAYEQYF. CDR3 in DNA: TGCGCCAGCAGCCAAGATGGGACAGGGACCGCCTACGAGCAGTACTTC.